These T cell receptor beta chains were read from a single sample in a study of response to subunit inactivated influenza vaccine. Via MiXCR, TCRdb re-called the RT-PCR reads, giving one row per CDR3 protein. Here the sample spans around 600,000 distinct CDR3 sequences, roughly 12% being singletons. The sample was also linked to a second study, of T cells expressing NK-cell markers.

The sequencing used PBMCs from blood, collected on the day of vaccination. These receptors came from a man in his fifties who received an inactivated influenza vaccine. Each CDR3 is given with its conserved first and last residue. D genes are given only for firm matches. Clone sizes are given selectively: once, few, many, or a class where the clone is expanded.

V gene,clone size,D gene,J gene,CDR3 DNA,CDR3 protein
TRBV4-2,many,TRBD2,TRBJ2-3,TGTGCCAGCAGCCCAAGATTTGGACTAGCGGGGACTAGCACAGATACGCAGTATTTT,CASSPRFGLAGTSTDTQYF
TRBV7-8,few,.,TRBJ2-1,TGTGCCAGCAGCAACCAGGGCAATGAGCAGTTCTTC,CASSNQGNEQFF
TRBV2,.,.,TRBJ1-6,TGTGCCAGCCTCTCGGAAGGGATTTCACCCCTCCACTTT,CASLSEGISPLHF
TRBV20-1,many,.,TRBJ2-1,TGCAGTGCTAGAGTCGAAGATCCCCGGGACAATGAGCAGTTCTTC,CSARVEDPRDNEQFF
TRBV2,few,.,TRBJ2-3,TGTGCCAGCAGTGAAGCGCGAAGGCGCACAGATACGCAGTATTTT,CASSEARRRTDTQYF
TRBV10-3,many,TRBD1,TRBJ2-1,TGTGCCATCAGAGTTACTCGGGACAGGGGGGAATTCTTC,CAIRVTRDRGEFF
TRBV12-3/TRBV12-4,few,TRBD2,TRBJ2-1,TGTGCCAGCAGTCCTTGGACTAGCGGAAGGAGCTCCTACAATGAGCAGTTCTTC,CASSPWTSGRSSYNEQFF
TRBV20-1,.,TRBD2,TRBJ2-3,TGCAGTGGGACTAGCGGGAGACACGCAGATACGCAGTATTTT,CSGTSGRHADTQYF
TRBV28,.,TRBD2,TRBJ2-7,TGTGCCAGCAGCTCACTATCTCACGGGACTAGTCCCTACGAGCAGTACTTC,CASSSLSHGTSPYEQYF
TRBV4-1,many,TRBD2,TRBJ2-1,TGCGCCAGCAGCCAAGATCCTAGCGGGTACAATGAGCAGTTCTTC,CASSQDPSGYNEQFF
TRBV7-2,.,TRBD1,TRBJ1-4,TGTGCCAGCAGCTTAGGGGACAGGGAGGGGGAAAAACTGTTTTTT,CASSLGDREGEKLFF
TRBV28,few,.,TRBJ1-5,TGTGCCAGCAGCCCTATCTTCCGGACAACTAGCAATCAGCCCCAGCATTTT,CASSPIFRTTSNQPQHF
TRBV5-1,.,.,TRBJ2-7,TGCGCCAGCAGCTTGGACAGGGCAGGGTCCGAGCAGTACTTC,CASSLDRAGSEQYF
TRBV7-4,few,TRBD1,TRBJ2-7,TGTGCCAGCAGTTACAGGGGGCAGTACTTC,CASSYRGQYF
TRBV7-2,.,TRBD2,TRBJ2-4,TGTGCCAGCAGCTTAACGACTAGCGGGGGGGCCAACATTCAGTACTTC,CASSLTTSGGANIQYF
TRBV28,.,TRBD1,TRBJ2-7,TGTGCCAGCAGGATGACAGGGGTGATCGAGCAGTACTTC,CASRMTGVIEQYF
TRBV9,.,.,TRBJ2-5,TGTGCCAGCAGCGTTGTAAGCGGAGCGGGGACCCAGTACTTC,CASSVVSGAGTQYF
TRBV28,.,.,TRBJ2-3,TGTGCCAGCAGTGCCTACAGGGGAGGGACAGATACGCAGTATTTT,CASSAYRGGTDTQYF
TRBV5-1,few,TRBD2,TRBJ2-1,TGCGCCAGCAGCTTGAGGACTAGCGGGAGTGGTGAGCAGTTCTTC,CASSLRTSGSGEQFF
TRBV18,once,TRBD2,TRBJ2-3,TGTGCCAGCTCATCACCGTGGGAACTAGCGGGGGGAACTAGCACAGATACGCAGTATTTT,CASSSPWELAGGTSTDTQYF
TRBV10-3,.,.,TRBJ2-3,TGTGCCATCAGTGAGACGGGGACTCCAGATACGCAGTATTTT,CAISETGTPDTQYF
TRBV6-5,few,.,TRBJ2-7,TGTGCCAGCACGGCTGTTTTGAGCTCCTACGAGCAGTACTTC,CASTAVLSSYEQYF
TRBV20-1,.,TRBD2,TRBJ2-7,TGCAGCGCTGGGGGTAGCGGGGCCTTCTACGAGCAGTACTTC,CSAGGSGAFYEQYF
TRBV3-1,.,TRBD2,TRBJ2-1,TGTGCCAGCAGCCAAGATATCCTAGCGGGAGACAATGAGCAGTTCTTC,CASSQDILAGDNEQFF
TRBV5-1,.,.,TRBJ2-1,TGCGCCAGCAGCTTGCTGGGACGTCACAATGAGCAGTTCTTC,CASSLLGRHNEQFF
TRBV28,many,.,TRBJ2-1,TGTGCCAGCAGTCCATGGACGGGACCTACCTACAATGAGCAGTTCTTC,CASSPWTGPTYNEQFF
TRBV7-3,.,.,TRBJ2-2,TGTGCCAGCTCCGGGGGACTCACCGGGGAGCTGTTTTTT,CASSGGLTGELFF
TRBV2,.,.,TRBJ2-5,TGTGCCAGCAGTGGAGTCGGGATTTCAGAGACCCAGTACTTC,CASSGVGISETQYF
TRBV9,.,TRBD2,TRBJ2-1,TGTGCCAGCAGCGTAGGTCTAGCGGGGGGGCCAGTGGTTTACAATGAGCAGTTCTTC,CASSVGLAGGPVVYNEQFF
TRBV29-1,few,TRBD1,TRBJ1-1,TGCAGCGTTGCCTCGACAGGGTTCGCTGAAGCTTTCTTT,CSVASTGFAEAFF
TRBV20-1,many,.,TRBJ1-1,TGCAGTGCTATTCAGCCATTAAACACTGAAGCTTTCTTT,CSAIQPLNTEAFF
TRBV18,few,.,TRBJ2-7,TGTGCCAGCTCACCAACGACAGCCCCCTACGAGCAGTACTTC,CASSPTTAPYEQYF
TRBV6-2/TRBV6-3,.,TRBD1,TRBJ1-1,TGTGCCAGCAGTTACTCAGCAGGGGGGCTGAACACTGAAGCTTTCTTT,CASSYSAGGLNTEAFF
TRBV6-5,.,.,TRBJ2-3,TGTGCCAGCAGTTACGACCGATACACAGATAAGCAGTATTTT,CASSYDRYTDKQYF
TRBV6-1,.,.,TRBJ1-6,TGTGCCAGCATAATCGGGGCCAACGGGACACCCCTCCACTTT,CASIIGANGTPLHF
TRBV6-1,few,TRBD2,TRBJ2-7,TGTGCCAGCAGAGGAGGGACTAGCCTTTACGAGCAGTACTTC,CASRGGTSLYEQYF
TRBV29-1,many,.,TRBJ2-3,TGCAGCGTTCAGACCGCGCGGGATACGCAGTATTTT,CSVQTARDTQYF
TRBV28,.,TRBD2,TRBJ2-5,TGTGCCAGCAGTTTAGTCTTTGCTAGCGGGTCCTCAGGGGCGAACAGAGAGACCCAGTACTTC,CASSLVFASGSSGANRETQYF
TRBV30,few,TRBD1,TRBJ2-5,TGTGCCTGGAGTGTACTCGGGACAGGGAAAGAGACCCAGTACTTC,CAWSVLGTGKETQYF
TRBV12-3/TRBV12-4,many,TRBD2,TRBJ2-3,TGTGCCAGCAGACCCGGACTAGCGGGGGCGGGCACAGATACGCAGTATTTT,CASRPGLAGAGTDTQYF
TRBV10-3,.,.,TRBJ2-5,TGTGCCATCAGTGGACAGAAAGGGACCCAGTACTTC,CAISGQKGTQYF
TRBV12-3/TRBV12-4,many,.,TRBJ2-7,TGTGCCAGCAGACTGGAGGGCCTCTGGGAGCAGTACTTC,CASRLEGLWEQYF